The T cell receptor beta chain under discussion was sequenced for a study of cytomegalovirus exposure and HLA in healthy donors. With respect to this clone: As yet, its antigen is unknown.

The PCR used 60 Vbeta and 13 Jbeta primers. Profiling relied on immunoSEQ multiplex PCR, and the TCRdb table lists in-frame clones only, not all of them. The data hold about 200,000 clones, with 65% to 90% observed a single time. Study-wide results and limits: When the data were analyzed later, several of the most significant clusters appeared to be linked to common viral pathogens. Per a prior analysis, the majority of TCR beta V segments were productive roughly 87% or roughly 30% of the time. The investigators catalogued 150 or so TCR beta chains as cytomegalovirus-associated.

These donors counted as nominally healthy when sampled, but unrecorded immune exposures were likely. The CDR3 spans 16 residues. J lost 4 bases, V lost 3 bases, and 9 bases had no gene match. Germline CDR1 SGHDN, CDR2 FVKESK. The chain joins TRBV14 to TRBJ2-7; 10 bases align to TRBD1. The receptor was derived from a woman aged 30 to 39 in good health and CMV-seronegative. The sequenced material came from PBMCs. The CDR3 protein is CASSQYSGQGIYEQYF. DNA of the CDR3: TGTGCCAGCAGCCAGTATTCGGGACAGGGGATATACGAGCAGTACTTC.